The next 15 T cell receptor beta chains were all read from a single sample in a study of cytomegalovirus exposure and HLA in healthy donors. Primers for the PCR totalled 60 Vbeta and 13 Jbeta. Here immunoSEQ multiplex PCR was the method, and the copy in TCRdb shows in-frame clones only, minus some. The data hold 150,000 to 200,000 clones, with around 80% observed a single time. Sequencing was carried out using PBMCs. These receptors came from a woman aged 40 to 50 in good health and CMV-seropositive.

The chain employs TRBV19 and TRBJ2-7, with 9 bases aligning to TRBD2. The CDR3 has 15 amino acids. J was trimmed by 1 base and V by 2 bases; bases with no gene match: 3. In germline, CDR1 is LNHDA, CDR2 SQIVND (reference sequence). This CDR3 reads CASSISGRTSYEQYF. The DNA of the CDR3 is TGTGCCAGTAGTATAAGCGGGAGGACTTCCTACGAGCAGTACTTC.

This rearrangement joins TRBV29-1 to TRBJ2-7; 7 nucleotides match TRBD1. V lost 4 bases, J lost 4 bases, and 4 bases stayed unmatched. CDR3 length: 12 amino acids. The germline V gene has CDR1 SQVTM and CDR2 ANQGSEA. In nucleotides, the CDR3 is TGCAGCGTTGGAAGGGACAGTTACGAGCAGTACTTC. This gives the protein CSVGRDSYEQYF.

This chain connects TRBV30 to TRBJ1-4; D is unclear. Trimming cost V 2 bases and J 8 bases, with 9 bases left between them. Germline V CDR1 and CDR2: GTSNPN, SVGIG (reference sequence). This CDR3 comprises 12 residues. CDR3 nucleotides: TGTGCCTGGAGTCCCCCGGGAGAAAAACTGTTTTTT. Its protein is CAWSPPGEKLFF.

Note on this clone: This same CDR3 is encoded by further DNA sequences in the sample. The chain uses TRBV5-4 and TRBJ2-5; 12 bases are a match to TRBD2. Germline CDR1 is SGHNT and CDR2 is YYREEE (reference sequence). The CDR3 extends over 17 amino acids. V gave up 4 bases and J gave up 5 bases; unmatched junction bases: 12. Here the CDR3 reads CASSTGTSGWGRETQYF. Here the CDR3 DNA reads TGTGCCAGCAGCACCGGGACTAGCGGGTGGGGGCGGGAGACCCAGTACTTC.

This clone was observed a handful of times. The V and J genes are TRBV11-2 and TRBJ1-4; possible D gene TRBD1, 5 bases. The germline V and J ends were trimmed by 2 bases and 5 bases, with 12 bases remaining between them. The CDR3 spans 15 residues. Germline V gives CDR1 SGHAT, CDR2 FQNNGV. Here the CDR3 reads CASSLRGRPNEKLFF. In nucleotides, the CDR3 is TGTGCCAGCAGCTTAAGGGGCAGACCGAATGAAAAACTGTTTTTT.

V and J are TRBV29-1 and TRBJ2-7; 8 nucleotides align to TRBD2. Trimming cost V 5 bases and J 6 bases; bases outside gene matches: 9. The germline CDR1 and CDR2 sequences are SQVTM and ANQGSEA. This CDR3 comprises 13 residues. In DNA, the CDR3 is TGCAGCGTTCCCTCAGCGGGAGTGGGCGAGCAGTACTTC. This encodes CSVPSAGVGEQYF.

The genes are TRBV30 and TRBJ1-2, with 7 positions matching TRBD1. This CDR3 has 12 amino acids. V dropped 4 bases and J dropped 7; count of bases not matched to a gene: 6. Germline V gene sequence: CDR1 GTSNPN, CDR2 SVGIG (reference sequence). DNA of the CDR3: TGTGCCTGGACCGACAGGGCCGGTGGCTACACCTTC. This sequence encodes CAWTDRAGGYTF.

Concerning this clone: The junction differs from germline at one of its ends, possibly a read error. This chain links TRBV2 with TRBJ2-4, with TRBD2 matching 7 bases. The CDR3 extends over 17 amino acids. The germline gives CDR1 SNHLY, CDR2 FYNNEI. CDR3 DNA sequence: TGTGCCAGCGACCCCGGAGCGGGACGGATAGCCAAAAACATCCAGTACTTC. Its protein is CASDPGAGRIAKNIQYF.

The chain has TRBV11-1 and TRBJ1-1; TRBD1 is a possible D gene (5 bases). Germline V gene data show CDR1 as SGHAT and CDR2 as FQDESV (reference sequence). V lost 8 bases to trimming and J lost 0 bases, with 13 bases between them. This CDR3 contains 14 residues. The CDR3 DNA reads TGTGCCAGCGGGGCGGGGGTAGTGAACACTGAAGCTTTCTTT. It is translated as CASGAGVVNTEAFF.

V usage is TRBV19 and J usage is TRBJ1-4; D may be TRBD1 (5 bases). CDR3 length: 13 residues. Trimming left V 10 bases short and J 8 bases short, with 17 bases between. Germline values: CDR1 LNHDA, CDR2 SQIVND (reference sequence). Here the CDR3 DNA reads TGTGCCACCTCCGGTAGGGGAGGGGAAAAACTGTTTTTT. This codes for CATSGRGGEKLFF. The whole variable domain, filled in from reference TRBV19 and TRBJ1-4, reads DGGITQSPKYLFRKEGQNVTLSCEQNLNHDAMYWYRQDPGQGLRLIYYSQIVNDFQKGDIAEGYSVSREKKESFPLTVTSAQKNPTAFYLCATSGRGGEKLFFGSGTQLSVL.

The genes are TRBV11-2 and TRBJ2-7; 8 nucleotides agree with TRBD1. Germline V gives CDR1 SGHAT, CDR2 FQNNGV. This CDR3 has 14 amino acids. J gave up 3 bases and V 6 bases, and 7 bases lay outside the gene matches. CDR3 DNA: TGTGCCAGCAGGGTTGACAGGGGCCTCTACGAGCAGTACTTC. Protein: CASRVDRGLYEQYF.

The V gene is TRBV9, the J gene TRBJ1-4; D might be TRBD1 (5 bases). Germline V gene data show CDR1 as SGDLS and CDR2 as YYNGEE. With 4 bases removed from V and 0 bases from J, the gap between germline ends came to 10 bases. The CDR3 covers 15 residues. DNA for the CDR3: TGTGCCAGCAGCTTAGGACACTCAACTAATGAAAAACTGTTTTTT. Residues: CASSLGHSTNEKLFF.

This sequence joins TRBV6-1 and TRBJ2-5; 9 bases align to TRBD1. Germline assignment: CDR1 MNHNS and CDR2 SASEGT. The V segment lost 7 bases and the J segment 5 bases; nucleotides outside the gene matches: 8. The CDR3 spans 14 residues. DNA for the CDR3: TGTGCCAGCACCGACAGGGGGACCGGGGAGACCCAGTACTTC. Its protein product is CASTDRGTGETQYF.

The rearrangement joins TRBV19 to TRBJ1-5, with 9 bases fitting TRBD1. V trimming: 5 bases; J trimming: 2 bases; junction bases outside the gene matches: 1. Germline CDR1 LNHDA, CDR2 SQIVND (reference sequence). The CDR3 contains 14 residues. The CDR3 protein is CASSWTGGNQPQHF. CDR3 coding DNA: TGTGCCAGTAGTTGGACAGGGGGCAATCAGCCCCAGCATTTT.

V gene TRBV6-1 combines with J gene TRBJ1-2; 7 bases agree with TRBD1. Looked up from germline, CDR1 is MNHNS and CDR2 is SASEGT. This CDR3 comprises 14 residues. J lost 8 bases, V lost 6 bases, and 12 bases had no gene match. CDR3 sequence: CASSLGQSTGGYTF. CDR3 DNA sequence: TGTGCCAGCAGCCTGGGACAGTCTACGGGCGGCTACACCTTC.